Listed below are T cell receptor beta chains from one sample, sequenced in a study of early T cells in non-severe SARS-CoV-2 infection. TCRdb reprocessed the 5' RACE reads with MiXCR, giving one entry per CDR3 protein. The sample includes around 72,000 distinct CDR3 sequences, about 9.5% of them seen just once. The source was whole blood, collected at baseline. Receptor source: an adult who was a healthcare worker with PCR-confirmed SARS-CoV-2 infection or an uninfected control (not recorded which). The CDR3 runs from the conserved cysteine through the conserved F or W. The D gene is left open where the match is weak. The size field is filled for only some rows; it gives once, few, many or a size class.

j_call: TRBJ2-5; v_call: TRBV9; d_call: .; clone_size: many; cdr3_aa: CASSVGGGLQETQYF; cdr3_nt: TGTGCCAGCAGCGTCGGAGGGGGGCTCCAAGAGACCCAGTACTTC
j_call: TRBJ2-3; v_call: TRBV6-2/TRBV6-3; d_call: TRBD2; clone_size: few; cdr3_aa: CASSDGGAGTDTQYF; cdr3_nt: TGTGCCAGCAGTGACGGGGGGGCCGGTACAGATACGCAGTATTTT
j_call: TRBJ2-7; v_call: TRBV20-1; d_call: .; clone_size: .; cdr3_aa: CSARPRGAGGHEQYF; cdr3_nt: TGCAGTGCTAGGCCCAGGGGGGCGGGGGGCCACGAGCAGTACTTC
j_call: TRBJ1-2; v_call: TRBV4-1; d_call: .; clone_size: few; cdr3_aa: CASSQRLLDGYTF; cdr3_nt: TGCGCCAGCAGCCAAAGGTTATTAGATGGCTACACCTTC
j_call: TRBJ2-3; v_call: TRBV18; d_call: TRBD2; clone_size: many; cdr3_aa: CASSPSGGRGADTQYF; cdr3_nt: TGTGCCAGCTCACCAAGCGGCGGGAGGGGTGCAGATACGCAGTATTTT
j_call: TRBJ1-2; v_call: TRBV18; d_call: .; clone_size: few; cdr3_aa: CASSPETAYGYTF; cdr3_nt: TGTGCCAGCTCACCAGAGACAGCCTATGGCTACACCTTC
j_call: TRBJ1-5; v_call: TRBV2; d_call: TRBD1; clone_size: .; cdr3_aa: CASSSGTGIEPQHF; cdr3_nt: TGTGCCAGCAGTTCCGGGACAGGCATTGAACCCCAGCATTTT
j_call: TRBJ2-3; v_call: TRBV20-1; d_call: .; clone_size: .; cdr3_aa: CSAPLGGPDTQYF; cdr3_nt: TGCAGTGCCCCCTTGGGGGGTCCAGATACGCAGTATTTT
j_call: TRBJ2-7; v_call: TRBV5-5; d_call: TRBD1; clone_size: few; cdr3_aa: CASSLVTGVAYEQYF; cdr3_nt: TGTGCCAGCAGCTTGGTAACAGGGGTAGCGTACGAGCAGTACTTC
j_call: TRBJ1-1; v_call: TRBV6-6; d_call: TRBD1; clone_size: .; cdr3_aa: CASSRRTGQGRTGLNTEAFF; cdr3_nt: TGTGCCAGCAGCCGTAGAACAGGACAGGGGCGGACCGGCTTGAACACTGAAGCTTTCTTT
j_call: TRBJ2-7; v_call: TRBV24-1; d_call: .; clone_size: few; cdr3_aa: CATSDTGTYEQYF; cdr3_nt: TGTGCCACCAGTGACACCGGGACCTACGAGCAGTACTTC
j_call: TRBJ1-5; v_call: TRBV21-1; d_call: .; clone_size: many; cdr3_aa: CASSKIQGPSNQPQHF; cdr3_nt: TGTGCCAGCAGCAAGATACAGGGGCCTAGCAATCAGCCCCAGCATTTT
j_call: TRBJ2-3; v_call: TRBV11-2; d_call: TRBD1; clone_size: many; cdr3_aa: CASSIRRDRSTDTQYF; cdr3_nt: TGTGCCAGCAGCATTCGTCGGGACAGGAGCACAGATACGCAGTATTTT
j_call: TRBJ1-6; v_call: TRBV14; d_call: .; clone_size: few; cdr3_aa: CASSQALNSPLHF; cdr3_nt: TGTGCCAGCAGCCAAGCTCTGAATTCACCCCTCCACTTT
j_call: TRBJ1-2; v_call: TRBV11-2; d_call: .; clone_size: few; cdr3_aa: CASSLMEGRYGYTF; cdr3_nt: TGTGCCAGCAGCTTAATGGAGGGCCGCTATGGCTACACCTTC
j_call: TRBJ2-1; v_call: TRBV7-8; d_call: .; clone_size: many; cdr3_aa: CASSSLLREPKPMQFF; cdr3_nt: TGTGCCAGCAGCTCCCTCCTCCGGGAGCCAAAACCAATGCAGTTCTTC
j_call: TRBJ1-1; v_call: TRBV12-3/TRBV12-4; d_call: .; clone_size: .; cdr3_aa: CASSWVVTGTEAFF; cdr3_nt: TGTGCCAGCAGCTGGGTCGTAACGGGCACTGAAGCTTTCTTT
j_call: TRBJ2-7; v_call: TRBV12-3/TRBV12-4; d_call: .; clone_size: few; cdr3_aa: CASGAVSSYEQYF; cdr3_nt: TGTGCCAGCGGAGCGGTGAGCTCCTACGAGCAGTACTTC
j_call: TRBJ2-2; v_call: TRBV10-3; d_call: TRBD2; clone_size: few; cdr3_aa: CAISEPREGGELFF; cdr3_nt: TGTGCCATCAGTGAACCCAGGGAGGGCGGGGAGCTGTTTTTT
j_call: TRBJ2-7; v_call: TRBV29-1; d_call: .; clone_size: .; cdr3_aa: CSVEDRTMEYF; cdr3_nt: TGCAGCGTTGAAGATCGTACCATGGAGTACTTC
j_call: TRBJ1-5; v_call: TRBV19; d_call: TRBD1; clone_size: .; cdr3_aa: CASTPTGGRSQPQHF; cdr3_nt: TGTGCCAGTACCCCGACAGGGGGCAGGAGTCAGCCCCAGCATTTT
j_call: TRBJ1-4; v_call: TRBV25-1; d_call: TRBD1; clone_size: many; cdr3_aa: CASSAGQGEGKLFF; cdr3_nt: TGTGCCAGCAGTGCTGGACAGGGTGAGGGAAAACTGTTTTTT
j_call: TRBJ2-7; v_call: TRBV7-2; d_call: .; clone_size: few; cdr3_aa: CASSSREAQGAFSYEQYF; cdr3_nt: TGTGCCAGCAGCTCGCGGGAGGCCCAGGGGGCTTTTTCCTACGAGCAGTACTTC
j_call: TRBJ2-7; v_call: TRBV13; d_call: .; clone_size: .; cdr3_aa: CASSSLQGDSRNEQYF; cdr3_nt: TGTGCCAGCAGCTCCCTACAGGGAGATAGTAGAAACGAGCAGTACTTC
j_call: TRBJ2-3; v_call: TRBV7-9; d_call: TRBD2; clone_size: many; cdr3_aa: CASSSLAGAPTDTQYF; cdr3_nt: TGTGCCAGCAGCTCTCTAGCGGGGGCTCCCACAGATACGCAGTATTTT
j_call: TRBJ1-2; v_call: TRBV2; d_call: .; clone_size: few; cdr3_aa: CASSEAGSRNYGYTF; cdr3_nt: TGTGCCAGCAGTGAAGCGGGCAGCCGAAACTATGGCTACACCTTC
j_call: TRBJ1-5; v_call: TRBV7-9; d_call: TRBD1; clone_size: .; cdr3_aa: CASSFGGQGNSNQPQHF; cdr3_nt: TGTGCCAGCAGCTTTGGGGGACAGGGGAATAGCAATCAGCCCCAGCATTTT
j_call: TRBJ1-4; v_call: TRBV7-2; d_call: .; clone_size: many; cdr3_aa: CASSLRPGKTEKLFF; cdr3_nt: TGTGCCAGCAGCTTAAGGCCAGGGAAGACAGAAAAACTGTTTTTT
j_call: TRBJ2-3; v_call: TRBV7-2; d_call: TRBD2; clone_size: few; cdr3_aa: CASSPGLAWDTQYF; cdr3_nt: TGTGCCAGCAGCCCTGGACTAGCGTGGGATACGCAGTATTTT
j_call: TRBJ1-1; v_call: TRBV5-5; d_call: .; clone_size: few; cdr3_aa: CASSLQGPTEAFF; cdr3_nt: TGTGCCAGCAGCTTACAGGGTCCCACTGAAGCTTTCTTT
j_call: TRBJ2-7; v_call: TRBV5-1; d_call: .; clone_size: many; cdr3_aa: CASSFGSGSYEQYF; cdr3_nt: TGCGCCAGCAGCTTCGGGTCCGGCTCCTACGAGCAGTACTTC
j_call: TRBJ1-6; v_call: TRBV6-2/TRBV6-3; d_call: .; clone_size: few; cdr3_aa: CASSYYPNSPLHF; cdr3_nt: TGTGCCAGCAGTTATTACCCGAATTCACCCCTCCACTTT
j_call: TRBJ1-1; v_call: TRBV7-9; d_call: TRBD1; clone_size: .; cdr3_aa: CASSPDRINTEAFF; cdr3_nt: TGTGCCAGCAGCCCGGACAGGATAAACACTGAAGCTTTCTTT
j_call: TRBJ1-1; v_call: TRBV15; d_call: TRBD1; clone_size: .; cdr3_aa: CATSRDRGQGSEAFF; cdr3_nt: TGTGCCACCAGCAGAGATCGAGGACAGGGTTCTGAAGCTTTCTTT
j_call: TRBJ2-1; v_call: TRBV14; d_call: TRBD2; clone_size: .; cdr3_aa: CASSPLQRGAYEEQFF; cdr3_nt: TGTGCCAGCAGCCCACTACAGCGGGGAGCCTATGAAGAGCAGTTCTTC
j_call: TRBJ2-7; v_call: TRBV7-8; d_call: TRBD1; clone_size: .; cdr3_aa: CASSFRSGTDVFEQYF; cdr3_nt: TGTGCCAGCAGCTTTCGTTCTGGGACAGACGTGTTTGAGCAGTACTTC
j_call: TRBJ2-1; v_call: TRBV20-1; d_call: .; clone_size: many; cdr3_aa: CSARIRNEQFF; cdr3_nt: TGCAGTGCTAGAATTCGCAATGAGCAGTTCTTC
j_call: TRBJ2-3; v_call: TRBV6-6; d_call: .; clone_size: many; cdr3_aa: CASSGDSTDTQYF; cdr3_nt: TGTGCCAGCAGTGGGGATAGCACAGATACGCAGTATTTT
j_call: TRBJ1-4; v_call: TRBV11-2; d_call: .; clone_size: few; cdr3_aa: CASSFRGAREKLFF; cdr3_nt: TGTGCCAGCAGCTTTAGGGGGGCAAGGGAAAAACTGTTTTTT
j_call: TRBJ1-4; v_call: TRBV25-1; d_call: .; clone_size: few; cdr3_aa: CASSEVREKLFF; cdr3_nt: TGTGCCAGCAGTGAGGTTCGGGAAAAACTGTTTTTT
j_call: TRBJ2-7; v_call: TRBV7-2; d_call: TRBD1; clone_size: few; cdr3_aa: CASRGTGGPHEQYF; cdr3_nt: TGTGCCAGCAGAGGGACAGGGGGCCCCCACGAGCAGTACTTC
j_call: TRBJ2-7; v_call: TRBV27; d_call: .; clone_size: few; cdr3_aa: CASSLNDDYEQYF; cdr3_nt: TGTGCCAGCAGCTTGAATGACGACTACGAGCAGTACTTC
j_call: TRBJ2-2; v_call: TRBV10-2; d_call: .; clone_size: few; cdr3_aa: CASSESGYSGELFF; cdr3_nt: TGCGCCAGCAGTGAGTCGGGGTATTCCGGGGAGCTGTTTTTT
j_call: TRBJ2-1; v_call: TRBV7-9; d_call: .; clone_size: many; cdr3_aa: CASSLAVQEEQFF; cdr3_nt: TGTGCCAGCAGCTTAGCGGTCCAAGAGGAGCAGTTCTTC
j_call: TRBJ1-2; v_call: TRBV30; d_call: .; clone_size: few; cdr3_aa: CAWSLPGRFYGYTF; cdr3_nt: TGTGCCTGGAGTCTCCCCGGCAGGTTCTATGGCTACACCTTC
j_call: TRBJ1-2; v_call: TRBV7-9; d_call: .; clone_size: few; cdr3_aa: CASSQTAGVGNYGYTF; cdr3_nt: TGTGCCAGCAGCCAAACGGCCGGGGTCGGGAACTATGGCTACACCTTC
j_call: TRBJ2-7; v_call: TRBV4-1; d_call: .; clone_size: .; cdr3_aa: CASSQVKRDHYEQYF; cdr3_nt: TGCGCCAGCAGCCAAGTTAAGAGGGATCACTACGAGCAGTACTTC
j_call: TRBJ1-5; v_call: TRBV18; d_call: .; clone_size: many; cdr3_aa: CASSPVGGWAGDQPQHF; cdr3_nt: TGTGCCAGCTCACCAGTGGGGGGCTGGGCGGGAGATCAGCCCCAGCATTTT
j_call: TRBJ2-3; v_call: TRBV7-9; d_call: .; clone_size: .; cdr3_aa: CASSPVLAGRDTQYF; cdr3_nt: TGTGCCAGCAGCCCCGTACTAGCAGGGAGGGATACGCAGTATTTT
j_call: TRBJ1-1; v_call: TRBV27; d_call: .; clone_size: many; cdr3_aa: CASSLKGPGDTEAFF; cdr3_nt: TGTGCCAGCAGTTTAAAGGGTCCGGGGGACACTGAAGCTTTCTTT
j_call: TRBJ2-5; v_call: TRBV7-2; d_call: .; clone_size: many; cdr3_aa: CATGGRETQYF; cdr3_nt: TGTGCCACCGGGGGTAGAGAGACCCAGTACTTC
j_call: TRBJ1-1; v_call: TRBV20-1; d_call: .; clone_size: many; cdr3_aa: CSARVDRNTEAFF; cdr3_nt: TGCAGTGCTAGAGTGGACAGGAACACTGAAGCTTTCTTT
j_call: TRBJ2-2; v_call: TRBV5-6; d_call: .; clone_size: many; cdr3_aa: CARGFLDHAGHTANTGELFF; cdr3_nt: TGTGCCAGGGGATTCCTTGACCACGCGGGACACACAGCGAACACCGGGGAGCTGTTTTTT